The clone carrying this T cell receptor beta chain was found many times. This entry belongs to a study of spatial heterogeneity in lung cancer. Across the whole study: Mean representation of each unique TCR and UMI combination in the raw reads exceeded ten occurrences.

J gave up 0 bases and V 4 bases, and 4 bases lay outside the gene matches. CDR1 MGHRA and CDR2 YSYEKL come from the germline V gene. The length of the CDR3 is 17 residues. Every TCR cDNA molecule bore a unique molecular identifier. TCRdb re-derived calls from the 5' RACE reads in MiXCR, one entry per CDR3 protein. The table lists 60,000 to 90,000 distinct CDR3 sequences, approximately 8.1% of them singletons. The sample's time point: sample taken at primary tumor resection. Patients with untreated early-stage non-small cell lung cancer, numbering 55 to 80, were the donors. Unsorted whole RNA from tumor, nontumor lung or frozen PBMC underwent sequencing.

The input for sequencing was PBMCs, taken at surgery. The clonotype comes from a male donor with early-stage non-small cell lung cancer. The V gene is TRBV4-1, the J gene TRBJ2-6; 9 nucleotides line up with TRBD1. The CDR3 reads CASSRDRVPSGANVLTF. The CDR3 nucleotides read TGCGCCAGCAGCCGGGACAGGGTACCCTCTGGGGCCAACGTCCTGACTTTC.